This TCR beta chain originates from a study of CD8 T cells in ankylosing spondylitis. Findings of the study overall: Blood of patients with ankylosing spondylitis appeared to be characterized by a TCR beta motif of several highly homologous variants. Significantly higher representation of disease-linked clones was reported for matched ankylosing spondylitis synovial fluid. CD8+ disease-linked clones were present at relatively low frequencies in blood.

CDR1 is SGHTA, CDR2 FQGNSA, per germline. The CDR3 is 15 residues long. V was pared by 5 bases and J by 4 bases, with 9 bases of the junction left unmatched. At least ten counts were recorded for this clonotype. Its antigen is not known. Libraries of TCR beta came from quantitative 5'-RACE with molecular barcodes. Each CDR3 protein gets one entry after TCRdb re-called the 5' RACE reads with MiXCR. The repertoire has about 150,000 distinct CDR3 sequences, 5.5% to 7.5% of them found once; the top ten carry about an eighth. The sequenced material came from blood, either unsorted or a sorted T cell fraction (not recorded which). V usage is TRBV7-2 and J usage is TRBJ2-7, with 9 bases identical to TRBD1. The sequence was collected from a female donor with ankylosing spondylitis or in good health (not recorded which). The CDR3 DNA is TGTGCCAGCAGCCCCGCCGGGACAGGGATATACGAGCAGTACTTC. Protein sequence: CASSPAGTGIYEQYF.